These 23 T cell receptor beta chains were sequenced from one sample in a study of long-term antiretroviral therapy in people with HIV. The authors ran the immunoSEQ assay, v3.0, at survey level. The data were produced by immunoSEQ multiplex PCR, yet TCRdb's version contains in-frame clones alone and is incomplete. The sample has roughly 31,000 clones, 70% to 90% seen once. Sequenced here: unsorted PBMCs, sampled 5 years before starting antiretroviral therapy. The receptors here all came from a man over 45 with HIV.

V and J are TRBV7-2 and TRBJ1-5; TRBD1 aligns across 8 bases. The CDR3 sequence is 19 residues long. Germline V gene lookup returns CDR1 SGHTA and CDR2 FQGNSA. The V segment lost 4 bases and the J segment 0 bases; nucleotides outside the gene matches: 14. CDR3 sequence (DNA): TGTGCCAGCAGCTCGTACCTTGGACAGGGAACATATAGCAATCAGCCCCAGCATTTT. It encodes CASSSYLGQGTYSNQPQHF.

This clone came up once. The J gene is TRBJ1-1, the V gene TRBV30; D gene uncertain. The CDR3 consists of 13 residues. Germline V CDR1 and CDR2: GTSNPN, SVGIG (reference sequence). V was trimmed by 0 bases and J by 4 bases, leaving 9 bases between them. The CDR3, as DNA: TGTGCCTGGAGTGTACTTGGCAGCACTGAAGCTTTCTTT. Its translation: CAWSVLGSTEAFF.

The V gene is TRBV9, the J gene TRBJ2-2, with 7 bases aligning to TRBD1. The CDR3 totals 15 residues. V was clipped by 4 bases and J by 7 bases; unmatched bases: 10. Germline CDR1 is SGDLS and CDR2 is YYNGEE. CDR3 sequence: CASSPRRGLGGELFF. CDR3 in DNA: TGTGCCAGCAGCCCCCGCAGGGGGTTGGGCGGGGAGCTGTTTTTT.

This chain links TRBV5-1 with TRBJ2-1; perhaps D is TRBD1 or TRBD2 (5 bases each). V shed 7 bases and J shed 4 bases, with 12 bases lying between them. CDR1 SGHRS and CDR2 YFSETQ come from the germline V gene. The CDR3 runs to 13 residues. DNA of the CDR3: TGCGCCAGCGGAGAGGGGTCTTACAATGAGCAGTTCTTC. Translation gives CASGEGSYNEQFF. The entire variable domain, with the rest obtained from reference TRBV5-1 and TRBJ2-1, is as follows: KAGVTQTPRYLIKTRGQQVTLSCSPISGHRSVSWYQQTPGQGLQFLFEYFSETQRNKGNFPGRFSGRQFSNSRSEMNVSTLELGDSALYLCASGEGSYNEQFFGPGTRLTVL.

This sequence joins TRBV11-3 and TRBJ2-2, with D maybe TRBD2 (5 bases). The CDR3 consists of 16 residues. V was clipped by 5 bases and J by 5 bases, with 18 bases between them. Germline-derived CDR1 and CDR2 are SGHNT and YENEEA. The CDR3 is CASSRTGISETGELFF. CDR3 sequence (DNA): TGTGCCAGCAGCAGAACCGGGATCTCGGAAACCGGGGAGCTGTTTTTT.

The rearrangement uses TRBV7-9 and TRBJ1-6, with D uncertain. Germline V CDR1 and CDR2: SEHNR, FQNEAQ (reference sequence). The V end lost 0 bases, the J end lost 7 bases, and 10 bases lay between the germline ends. The CDR3 contains 15 residues. CDR3 sequence (DNA): TGTGCCAGCAGCTTAGCGGTCTCAGCCAATTCACCCCTCCACTTT. Amino acid sequence: CASSLAVSANSPLHF.

V is TRBV9 and J is TRBJ1-6; D possibly corresponds to TRBD1 (5 bases). The germline CDR1 and CDR2 sequences are SGDLS and YYNGEE. With 1 base removed from V and 10 bases from J, the gap between germline ends came to 12 bases. This CDR3 region has 14 residues. The CDR3 region is CASSVHQGGSPLHF. CDR3 coding DNA: TGTGCCAGCAGCGTACATCAGGGCGGGTCACCCCTCCACTTT.

V and J are TRBV9 and TRBJ2-1, with D perhaps given as TRBD1 or TRBD2 (6 bases each). Germline V gene lookup returns CDR1 SGDLS and CDR2 YYNGEE. V was pared by 0 bases and J by 6 bases, with 10 bases between. The CDR3 totals 14 residues. CDR3 coding DNA: TGTGCCAGCAGCGTAGTACAGGGACTCAATGAGCAGTTCTTC. This sequence encodes CASSVVQGLNEQFF.

J is TRBJ2-3 and V is TRBV7-9; weak D call: TRBD1 (6 bases). V was trimmed by 5 bases and J by 0 bases, leaving 12 bases between them. Germline values: CDR1 SEHNR, CDR2 FQNEAQ (reference sequence). The CDR3 is 15 amino acids. Here the CDR3 DNA reads TGTGCCAGCAGCACCCTAGGACAGAGCACAGATACGCAGTATTTT. Its protein is CASSTLGQSTDTQYF.

The chain joins TRBV7-8 to TRBJ2-7; D remains ambiguous. Between the trimmed V and J ends, which lost 5 bases and 0 bases, there was a span of 17 bases. The CDR3 runs 16 residues. CDR1 and CDR2 from the germline V gene are SGHVS and FQNEAQ. CDR3 amino acids: CASSLTGSWSSYEQYF. The CDR3 DNA reads as TGTGCCAGCAGCCTTACCGGGTCTTGGAGCTCCTACGAGCAGTACTTC.

The V and J genes are TRBV10-3 and TRBJ2-3, with 7 positions matching TRBD2. The V gene's germline CDR1 is ENHRY and CDR2 SYGVKD. The CDR3 spans 17 residues. Unmatched junction bases numbered 11, after V lost 4 bases and J lost 1 base. The CDR3, as DNA: TGTGCCATCAGTGCTTTCGACCCTAGCGGCGGCACAGATACGCAGTATTTT. Translating gives CAISAFDPSGGTDTQYF.

V usage is TRBV7-9 and J usage is TRBJ2-3; D gene ambiguous. V shed 1 base and J shed 6 bases, with 8 bases lying between them. Germline loops: CDR1 SEHNR, CDR2 FQNEAQ (reference sequence). The CDR3 length is 13 residues. Written as DNA, the CDR3 is TGTGCCAGCAGCTTAGGGGGTTCGGATACGCAGTATTTT. Protein sequence: CASSLGGSDTQYF. The full variable domain, its missing parts supplied by reference TRBV7-9 and TRBJ2-3, is DTGVSQNPRHKITKRGQNVTFRCDPISEHNRLYWYRQTLGQGPEFLTYFQNEAQLEKSRLLSDRFSAERPKGSFSTLEIQRTEQGDSAMYLCASSLGGSDTQYFGPGTRLTVL.

This clone was found once. V gene TRBV7-3 combines with J gene TRBJ2-3; 12 nucleotides align to TRBD2. The CDR3 is made up of 16 amino acids. Germline-derived CDR1 and CDR2 are SGHTA and FQGTGA. J was trimmed by 3 bases and V by 4 bases; bases with no gene match: 5. This chain's CDR3 is CASSSYGTSGTDTQYF. As DNA, the CDR3 is TGTGCCAGCAGCTCATACGGGACTAGCGGGACAGATACGCAGTATTTT.

This clone was detected once. V gene TRBV5-1 combines with J gene TRBJ2-1; TRBD2 aligns across 7 bases. V dropped 2 bases and J dropped 0; count of bases not matched to a gene: 2. This CDR3 has 15 amino acids. The V gene's germline CDR1 is SGHRS and CDR2 YFSETQ. The CDR3, as DNA: TGCGCCAGCAGCTTCGGGACTACCTCCTACAATGAGCAGTTCTTC. This gives the protein CASSFGTTSYNEQFF.

The chain links TRBV7-9 to TRBJ1-1; TRBD1 aligns across 7 bases. V shed 6 bases and J 1 base; nucleotides not matched to a gene: 8. Germline lookup yields CDR1 SEHNR and CDR2 FQNEAQ (reference sequence). The CDR3 length is 15 residues. The CDR3 reads CASSKRQGGNTEAFF. The CDR3 nucleotides are TGTGCCAGCAGTAAAAGACAGGGTGGGAACACTGAAGCTTTCTTT.

The chain links TRBV2 to TRBJ1-1; 7 bases are a match to TRBD1. CDR1 is SNHLY, CDR2 FYNNEI, per germline. The CDR3 runs to 15 residues. With V trimmed by 5 bases and J by 4 bases, 10 bases remained unmatched. The CDR3 loop reads CASSYGRGSGTEAFF. CDR3 DNA sequence: TGTGCCAGCAGTTACGGCAGGGGGTCGGGCACTGAAGCTTTCTTT.

This chain joins TRBV6-5 and TRBJ1-3, with D possibly TRBD1 on 6 matching bases. Trimming removed 5 bases from V and 3 bases from J, with 14 bases in between. The germline gives CDR1 MNHEY, CDR2 SVGAGI. The CDR3 length is 15 residues. The CDR3 DNA follows: TGTGCCAGCAGTCCCTACAGGGTTGGTGGAAACACCATATATTTT. It yields the protein CASSPYRVGGNTIYF.

The chain is built from TRBV5-1 and TRBJ2-3; tentatively, D is TRBD2 (5 bases). CDR1 is SGHRS, CDR2 YFSETQ, per germline. The germline V and J ends were trimmed by 2 bases and 5 bases, with 9 bases remaining between them. CDR3 length equals 13 residues. The CDR3 loop reads CASSFGERDTQYF. The CDR3 DNA follows: TGCGCCAGCAGCTTTGGGGAGCGAGATACGCAGTATTTT.

The V and J genes are TRBV19 and TRBJ2-5, with 11 positions matching TRBD2. Losses at the gene ends were 6 bases for V and 5 bases for J; bases not matched to a gene: 8. Germline V gene sequence: CDR1 LNHDA, CDR2 SQIVND (reference sequence). The CDR3 is 15 amino acids. The CDR3 loop reads CASSDSSGRWETQYF. Here the CDR3 DNA reads TGTGCCAGTAGCGACTCTAGCGGGAGGTGGGAGACCCAGTACTTC.

This chain links TRBV14 with TRBJ2-7, with a possible D match to TRBD1 (5 bases). Trimming cost V 1 base and J 6 bases, with 10 bases left between them. Germline V gene data show CDR1 as SGHDN and CDR2 as FVKESK. This CDR3 contains 13 residues. CDR3 in amino acids: CASSQVGRAEQYF. As DNA, the CDR3 is TGTGCCAGCAGCCAAGTGGGCAGGGCCGAGCAGTACTTC.

J is TRBJ2-3 and V is TRBV11-3; D might be TRBD1 or TRBD2, each matching 5 bases. The length of the CDR3 is 15 residues. Per germline, CDR1 SGHNT and CDR2 YENEEA. V was clipped by 6 bases and J by 2 bases, with 15 bases between them. Here the CDR3 reads CASSLDSGLTDTQYF. The CDR3 region has the DNA TGTGCCAGCAGTCTCGACAGTGGACTCACAGATACGCAGTATTTT.

This clone was recorded a few times. The genes are TRBV5-1 and TRBJ1-6; 8 bases agree with TRBD1. The length of the CDR3 is 14 residues. CDR1 is SGHRS and CDR2 is YFSETQ in the germline V gene. J lost 6 bases, V lost 4 bases, and 3 bases had no gene match. CDR3 protein: CASSRTGGNSPLHF. CDR3 coding DNA: TGCGCCAGCAGCCGTACAGGGGGTAATTCACCCCTCCACTTT.

V gene TRBV15 combines with J gene TRBJ2-3; 10 bases align to TRBD1. With 0 bases clipped from V and 2 bases from J, the junction kept 8 bases outside the gene matches. CDR1 is LNHNV, CDR2 YYDKDF, per germline (reference sequence). The CDR3 consists of 18 residues. The CDR3 bases are TGTGCCACCAGCAGAGAGATCGGGACAGGGGTATTCACAGATACGCAGTATTTT. It encodes CATSREIGTGVFTDTQYF.